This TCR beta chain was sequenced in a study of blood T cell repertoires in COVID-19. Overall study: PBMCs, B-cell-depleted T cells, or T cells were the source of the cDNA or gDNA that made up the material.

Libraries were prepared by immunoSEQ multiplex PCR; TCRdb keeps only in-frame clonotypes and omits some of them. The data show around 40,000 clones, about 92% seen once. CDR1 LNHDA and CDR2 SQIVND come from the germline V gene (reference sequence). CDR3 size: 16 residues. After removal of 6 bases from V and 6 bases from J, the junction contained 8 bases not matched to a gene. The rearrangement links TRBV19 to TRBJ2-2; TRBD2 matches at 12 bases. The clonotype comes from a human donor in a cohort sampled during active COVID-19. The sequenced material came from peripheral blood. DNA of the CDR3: TGTGCCAGTAGCCCTGAACTAGCGGGGGGTGCCGGGGAGCTGTTTTTT. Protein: CASSPELAGGAGELFF. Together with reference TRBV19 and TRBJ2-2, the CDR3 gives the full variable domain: DGGITQSPKYLFRKEGQNVTLSCEQNLNHDAMYWYRQDPGQGLRLIYYSQIVNDFQKGDIAEGYSVSREKKESFPLTVTSAQKNPTAFYLCASSPELAGGAGELFFGEGSRLTVL.